A single sample gave rise to the 18 T cell receptor beta chains below, sequenced in a study of cytomegalovirus exposure and HLA in healthy donors listed by TCRdb under 2017. Libraries were built with the immunoSEQ multiplex PCR assay. A mixture of 60 forward primers for TCR Vbeta segments and 13 reverse primers for TCR Jbeta segments was used in the multiplex PCR. Imported from immuneACCESS, the table was reduced by TCRdb to in-frame sequences with V and J called. These copies leave out some clones; in studies compared against another copy, an unresolved V gene accounts for under half, and the cause of the remainder is not known. The sample table lists over 95,000 clones, around two thirds of them with a count of one. The ten largest clones take up more than 2% of the sample. The sequencing input was PBMCs. These TCRs come from a human donor in good health.

V gene TRBV5-8 combines with J gene TRBJ1-2; 12 bases map to TRBD1. This CDR3 has 17 residues. Germline CDR1 and CDR2: SGHTS and YDEGEE. Trimming at V came to 0 bases and at J to 4 bases, leaving 7 bases not matched to a gene. The CDR3 spells CASSLAGTGGATYGYTF. The CDR3 DNA reads as TGTGCCAGCAGCTTGGCCGGGACAGGGGGCGCAACCTATGGCTACACCTTC.

The J gene is TRBJ2-5, the V gene TRBV6-5, with 7 bases identical to TRBD1. The CDR3 is 15 amino acids. Losses at the gene ends were 2 bases for V and 2 bases for J; bases not matched to a gene: 5. Germline V CDR1 and CDR2: MNHEY, SVGAGI. The DNA for the CDR3 is TGTGCCAGCAGTTACGGGGGACAGCGTCAAGAGACCCAGTACTTC. Amino acids: CASSYGGQRQETQYF.

This clone was detected only once. The chain employs TRBV5-1 and TRBJ2-3, with D possibly TRBD2 on 6 matching bases. The CDR3 spans 14 residues. V was cut by 5 bases and J by 1 base, with 11 bases left in between. The germline gives CDR1 SGHRS, CDR2 YFSETQ. Here the CDR3 reads CASREGRGTDTQYF. DNA of the CDR3: TGCGCCAGCAGGGAGGGCAGAGGCACAGATACGCAGTATTTT. Supplemented by reference TRBV5-1 and TRBJ2-3, the full variable domain reads KAGVTQTPRYLIKTRGQQVTLSCSPISGHRSVSWYQQTPGQGLQFLFEYFSETQRNKGNFPGRFSGRQFSNSRSEMNVSTLELGDSALYLCASREGRGTDTQYFGPGTRLTVL.

V is TRBV29-1 and J is TRBJ2-2; perhaps TRBD1 as D (6 bases). Germline lookup yields CDR1 SQVTM and CDR2 ANQGSEA. The CDR3 runs to 15 residues. Trimming stripped 3 bases from V and 1 base from J, with 12 bases between. In DNA form, the CDR3 reads TGCAGCGTTGATCTTCCGGACAGGAACACCGGGGAGCTGTTTTTT. Translated, it gives CSVDLPDRNTGELFF.

This clone was detected once. The J gene is TRBJ1-6, the V gene TRBV5-8; TRBD1 might be the D (6 bases). V dropped 5 bases and J dropped 7 bases, with 16 bases sitting between them. The CDR3 covers 15 residues. In germline, CDR1 is SGHTS, CDR2 YDEGEE. The CDR3: CASRLPGQGNSPLHF. Written as DNA, the CDR3 is TGTGCCAGCAGGCTGCCGGGACAAGGAAATTCACCCCTCCACTTT.

The chain has TRBV7-2 and TRBJ2-1; D is possibly TRBD2 (5 bases). This CDR3 is 13 amino acids long. Trimming removed 1 base at V and 6 bases at J, with 7 bases between. CDR1 and CDR2 from the germline V gene are SGHTA and FQGNSA. The CDR3 protein is CASSLGLANEQFF. In DNA, the CDR3 is TGTGCCAGCAGCTTAGGGCTAGCCAATGAGCAGTTCTTC. The whole variable domain, filled in from reference TRBV7-2 and TRBJ2-1, reads GAGVSQSPSNKVTEKGKDVELRCDPISGHTALYWYRQSLGQGLEFLIYFQGNSAPDKSGLPSDRFSAERTGGSVSTLTIQRTQQEDSAVYLCASSLGLANEQFFGPGTRLTVL.

The genes are TRBV7-2 and TRBJ2-3, with TRBD1 identical over 8 bases. The germline V gene has CDR1 SGHTA and CDR2 FQGNSA. J was trimmed by 7 bases and V by 10 bases; bases with no gene match: 7. The CDR3 runs 12 residues. The CDR3 spells CATGQGANTQYF. DNA of the CDR3: TGTGCCACCGGACAGGGAGCAAATACGCAGTATTTT. Based on the CDR3 plus reference TRBV7-2 and TRBJ2-3, the full variable domain is GAGVSQSPSNKVTEKGKDVELRCDPISGHTALYWYRQSLGQGLEFLIYFQGNSAPDKSGLPSDRFSAERTGGSVSTLTIQRTQQEDSAVYLCATGQGANTQYFGPGTRLTVL.

The chain combines TRBV19 with TRBJ2-3; TRBD2 aligns across 9 bases. The CDR3 is 14 residues long. Germline-derived CDR1 and CDR2 are LNHDA and SQIVND (reference sequence). Trimming cost V 6 bases and J 6 bases; bases outside gene matches: 7. The CDR3 DNA follows: TGTGCCAGTAGGGGTAGCGGGAGAGGTGATACGCAGTATTTT. Translating it yields CASRGSGRGDTQYF.

The rearrangement joins TRBV6-6 to TRBJ1-3; D gene uncertain. This CDR3 has 15 residues. In germline, CDR1 is MNHNY, CDR2 SVGAGI (reference sequence). Trimming took off 4 bases at V and 4 bases at J, with 14 bases between the two ends. Written as DNA, the CDR3 is TGTGCCAGCAGTTTAAGGGAGCCTCTGGGAAACACCATATATTTT. Translation gives CASSLREPLGNTIYF.

The chain carries TRBV19 and TRBJ2-5; a weak D match, TRBD1 (5 bases). V lost 1 base to trimming and J lost 6 bases, with 15 bases between them. The CDR3 contains 15 residues. Germline loops: CDR1 LNHDA, CDR2 SQIVND (reference sequence). The CDR3 sequence: CASSIGQGLKKTQYF. CDR3 bases: TGTGCCAGTAGTATAGGTCAGGGTTTGAAAAAGACCCAGTACTTC.

V is TRBV7-2 and J is TRBJ2-3; D is ambiguous. The CDR3 has 15 residues. Trimming took 6 bases from V and 0 from J, leaving 13 bases between them. CDR1 and CDR2 from the germline V gene are SGHTA and FQGNSA. CDR3 DNA sequence: TGTGCCAGCAGGCCTGCTTCGACTAGCACAGATACGCAGTATTTT. This sequence encodes CASRPASTSTDTQYF.

The chain uses TRBV4-3 and TRBJ1-1; 7 nucleotides line up with TRBD1. This CDR3 has 15 amino acids. Germline CDR1 and CDR2: LGHNA and YSLEER. The junction had 6 bases not matched to a gene; V was cut back by 4 bases and J by 1 base. CDR3: CASSRGQEPNTEAFF. Written as DNA, the CDR3 is TGCGCCAGCAGCCGTGGACAGGAGCCGAACACTGAAGCTTTCTTT.

This clone was found once. The chain is built from TRBV30 and TRBJ2-7; D possibly corresponds to TRBD2 (5 bases). This CDR3 contains 14 residues. The V end lost 2 bases, the J end lost 2 bases, and 13 bases lay between the germline ends. In germline, CDR1 is GTSNPN, CDR2 SVGIG (reference sequence). In nucleotides, the CDR3 is TGTGCCTGGAGTACCCTGATGAGGGCCTACGAGCAGTACTTC. Translating it yields CAWSTLMRAYEQYF.

The rearrangement joins TRBV7-2 to TRBJ2-7, with TRBD2 matching 8 bases. The CDR3 has 15 amino acids. The germline V gene has CDR1 SGHTA and CDR2 FQGNSA. Losses at the gene ends were 5 bases for V and 0 bases for J; bases not matched to a gene: 6. CDR3: CASSGLAFSSYEQYF. Written as DNA, the CDR3 is TGTGCCAGCAGCGGACTAGCCTTTAGCTCCTACGAGCAGTACTTC.

The chain carries TRBV30 and TRBJ1-2; 7 nucleotides align to TRBD1. CDR3 length equals 13 residues. CDR1 is GTSNPN and CDR2 is SVGIG in the germline V gene (reference sequence). The V gene end was trimmed by 5 bases and the J gene end by 5 bases; junction bases not matched to a gene: 8. The CDR3 region is CAWYRDRPYGYTF. The DNA of the CDR3 is TGTGCCTGGTACAGGGACAGACCTTATGGCTACACCTTC. The full variable domain, its missing parts supplied by reference TRBV30 and TRBJ1-2, is SQTIHQWPATLVQPVGSPLSLECTVEGTSNPNLYWYRQAAGRGLQLLFYSVGIGQISSEVPQNLSASRPQDRQFILSSKKLLLSDSGFYLCAWYRDRPYGYTFGSGTRLTVV.

The J gene is TRBJ2-5, the V gene TRBV2, with 9 bases fitting TRBD1. The CDR3 has 14 amino acids. Trimming removed 5 bases from V and 6 bases from J; junction bases left unmatched: 7. Germline V gives CDR1 SNHLY, CDR2 FYNNEI. DNA for the CDR3: TGTGCCAGCAGTTCCACAGGGGGCGGGAAGACCCAGTACTTC. Translated: CASSSTGGGKTQYF.

The J gene is TRBJ1-5, the V gene TRBV6-5; possible D gene TRBD1, 6 bases. V gave up 0 bases and J gave up 6 bases, with 12 bases separating them. Germline values: CDR1 MNHEY, CDR2 SVGAGI. The CDR3 loop spans 15 amino acids. For the CDR3, the DNA is TGTGCCAGCAGTTACTCGGGGGCAAGGGCTCAGCCCCAGCATTTT. Protein: CASSYSGARAQPQHF.

This sequence joins TRBV5-4 and TRBJ1-5; TRBD1 agrees at 8 bases. Per the germline V gene, CDR1 is SGHNT and CDR2 is YYREEE (reference sequence). The CDR3 loop spans 15 amino acids. V was clipped by 1 base and J by 7 bases; unmatched bases: 7. The CDR3 DNA follows: TGTGCCAGCAGCTTGAACGCAGGGGGCGACCAGCCCCAGCATTTT. Translating gives CASSLNAGGDQPQHF.